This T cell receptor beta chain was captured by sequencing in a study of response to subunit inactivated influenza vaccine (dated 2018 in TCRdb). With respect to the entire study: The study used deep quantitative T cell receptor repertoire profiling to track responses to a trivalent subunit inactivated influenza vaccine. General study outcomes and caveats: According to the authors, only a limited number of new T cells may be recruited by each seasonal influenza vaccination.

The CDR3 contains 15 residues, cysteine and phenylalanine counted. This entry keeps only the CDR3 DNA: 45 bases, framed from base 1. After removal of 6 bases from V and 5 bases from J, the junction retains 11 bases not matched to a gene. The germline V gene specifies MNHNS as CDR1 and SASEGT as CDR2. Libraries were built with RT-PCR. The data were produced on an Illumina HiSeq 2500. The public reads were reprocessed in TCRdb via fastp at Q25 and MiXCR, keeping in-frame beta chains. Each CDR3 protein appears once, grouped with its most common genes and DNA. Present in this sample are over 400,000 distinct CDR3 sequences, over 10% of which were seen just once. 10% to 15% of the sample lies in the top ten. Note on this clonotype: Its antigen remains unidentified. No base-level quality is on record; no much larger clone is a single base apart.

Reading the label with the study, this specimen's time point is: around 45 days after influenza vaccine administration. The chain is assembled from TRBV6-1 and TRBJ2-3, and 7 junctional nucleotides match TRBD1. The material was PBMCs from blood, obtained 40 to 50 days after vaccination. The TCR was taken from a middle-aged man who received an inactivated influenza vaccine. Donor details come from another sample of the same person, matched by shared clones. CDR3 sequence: CASRPNEGAGDTQYF. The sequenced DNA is TGTGCCAGCAGACCGAATGAGGGGGCAGGAGATACGCAGTATTTT.